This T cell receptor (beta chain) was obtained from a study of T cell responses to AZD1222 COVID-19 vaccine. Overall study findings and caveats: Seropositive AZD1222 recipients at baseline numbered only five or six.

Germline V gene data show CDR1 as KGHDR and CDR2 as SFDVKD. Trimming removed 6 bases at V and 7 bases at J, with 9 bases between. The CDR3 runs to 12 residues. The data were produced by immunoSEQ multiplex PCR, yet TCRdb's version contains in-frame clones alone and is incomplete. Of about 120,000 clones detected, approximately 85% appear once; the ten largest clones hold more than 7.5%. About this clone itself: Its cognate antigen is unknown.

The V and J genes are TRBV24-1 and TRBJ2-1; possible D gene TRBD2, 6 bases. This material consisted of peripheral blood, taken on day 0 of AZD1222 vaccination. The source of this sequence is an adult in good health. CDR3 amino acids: CATSTGVNEQFF. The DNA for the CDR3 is TGTGCCACCAGTACGGGAGTGAATGAGCAGTTCTTC.